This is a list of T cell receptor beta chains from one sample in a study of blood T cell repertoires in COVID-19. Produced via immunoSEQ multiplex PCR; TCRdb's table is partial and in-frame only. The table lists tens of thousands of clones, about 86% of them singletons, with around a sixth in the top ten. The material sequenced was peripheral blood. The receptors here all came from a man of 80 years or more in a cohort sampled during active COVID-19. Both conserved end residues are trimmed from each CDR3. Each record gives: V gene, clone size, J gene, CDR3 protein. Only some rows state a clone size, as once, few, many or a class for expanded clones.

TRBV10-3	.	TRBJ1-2	AISDLRGWETNYGYT
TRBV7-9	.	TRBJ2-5	ASSLAGSQFHQETQY
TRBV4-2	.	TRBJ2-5	ASSPGTAPETQY
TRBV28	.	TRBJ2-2	ASSRGTNTGELF
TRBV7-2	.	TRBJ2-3	ASSFSGGGFNTDTQY
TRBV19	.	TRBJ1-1	ASSIEHTQAF
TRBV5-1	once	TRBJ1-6	ASSLVGENSPLH
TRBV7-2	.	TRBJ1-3	ASSQGQVGNTIY
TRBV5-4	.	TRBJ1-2	ASSSGTGVTSGYGYT
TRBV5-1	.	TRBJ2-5	ASSGGLLYQETQY
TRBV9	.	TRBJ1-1	ASSLTQDSHTEAF
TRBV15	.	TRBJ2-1	ATSRDRISHEQF
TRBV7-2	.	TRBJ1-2	ASSNRQGNYGYT
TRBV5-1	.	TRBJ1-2	ASSATGGNYGYT
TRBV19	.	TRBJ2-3	ASKTAGMEVTQY
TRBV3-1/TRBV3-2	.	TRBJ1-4	ASSQVFLTNEKLF
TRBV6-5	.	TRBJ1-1	ATIELMNTEAF
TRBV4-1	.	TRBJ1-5	ASSQEISQGNQPQH
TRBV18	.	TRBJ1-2	ASSPPLPSEGYT
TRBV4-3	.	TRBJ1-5	ASSQDPGDDQPQH
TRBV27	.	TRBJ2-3	ASSLAGASTDTQY
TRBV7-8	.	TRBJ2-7	ASSSNYEQY
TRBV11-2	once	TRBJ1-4	ASSSSTKLF
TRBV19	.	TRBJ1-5	ASKWVRGANQPQH
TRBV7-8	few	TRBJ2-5	ASSLVVGGPSQY
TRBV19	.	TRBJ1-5	ASTRKGGQGDQPQH
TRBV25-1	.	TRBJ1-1	ASSQGQWSGTEAF
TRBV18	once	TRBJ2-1	ASSPRGSWDRGGNEQF
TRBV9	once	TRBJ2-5	ASSVAAAGERTQY
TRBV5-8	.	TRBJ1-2	ASSPNSPGQSSGYGYT
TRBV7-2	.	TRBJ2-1	ASSPASGAYNEQF
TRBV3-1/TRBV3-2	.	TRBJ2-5	ASSGGEETQY
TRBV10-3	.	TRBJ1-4	AISESGPTNEKLF
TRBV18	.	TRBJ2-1	ASSLGLRGDSGEQF
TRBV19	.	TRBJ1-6	ASSIGGQNSPLH
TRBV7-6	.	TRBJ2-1	ASSPLAGSSYNEQF
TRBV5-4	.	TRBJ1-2	ASSVGYSYGYT
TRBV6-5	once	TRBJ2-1	ASRLLAGEYNEQF
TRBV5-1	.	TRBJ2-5	ASSQTGTSGETQY
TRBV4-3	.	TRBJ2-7	ASSRQTSGSYEQY
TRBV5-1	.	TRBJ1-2	ASSLEAGGLYGYT
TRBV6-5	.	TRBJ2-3	ASTTTGNTDTQY
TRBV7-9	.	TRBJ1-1	ASSITGAAF
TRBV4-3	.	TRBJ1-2	ASSQDGNYGYT
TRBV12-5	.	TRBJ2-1	ASVSGEQF
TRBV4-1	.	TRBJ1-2	ASSQNPTDRYYGYT
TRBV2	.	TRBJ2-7	ASYEGRGHEQY
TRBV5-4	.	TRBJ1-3	ASSAAPGNFKLAGNTIY
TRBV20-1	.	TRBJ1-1	SADSDTEAF
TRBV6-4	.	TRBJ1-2	ASSRSNTNYGYT
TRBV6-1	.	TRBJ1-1	ASSEGQGAEAF
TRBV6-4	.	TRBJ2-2	ASSARQGRGELF
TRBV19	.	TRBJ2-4	ASSILEGEGIQY
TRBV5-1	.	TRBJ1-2	ASSATGGNGYT
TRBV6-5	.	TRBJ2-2	ASQTRGDTGELF
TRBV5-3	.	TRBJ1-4	ARSLGAGDSEKLF
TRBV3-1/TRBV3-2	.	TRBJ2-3	ASSQTGTSGSTDTQY
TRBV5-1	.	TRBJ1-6	ASSLGDSENSPLH
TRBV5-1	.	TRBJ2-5	ASSSEGQTQY